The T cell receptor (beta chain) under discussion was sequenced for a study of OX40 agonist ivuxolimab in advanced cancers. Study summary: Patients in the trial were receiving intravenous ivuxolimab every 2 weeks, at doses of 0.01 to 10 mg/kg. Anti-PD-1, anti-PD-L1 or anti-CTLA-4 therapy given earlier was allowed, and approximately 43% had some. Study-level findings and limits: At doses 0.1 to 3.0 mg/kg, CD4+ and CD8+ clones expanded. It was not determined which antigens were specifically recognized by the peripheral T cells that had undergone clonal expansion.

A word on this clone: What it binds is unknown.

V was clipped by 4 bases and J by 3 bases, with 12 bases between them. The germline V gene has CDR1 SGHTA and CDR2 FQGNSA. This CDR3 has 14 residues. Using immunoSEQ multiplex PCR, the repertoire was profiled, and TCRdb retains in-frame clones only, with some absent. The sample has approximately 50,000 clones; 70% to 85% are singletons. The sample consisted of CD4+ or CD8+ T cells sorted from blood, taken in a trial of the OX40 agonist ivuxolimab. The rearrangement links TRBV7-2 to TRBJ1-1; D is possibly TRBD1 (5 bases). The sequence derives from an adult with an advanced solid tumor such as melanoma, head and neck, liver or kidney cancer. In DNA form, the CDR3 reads TGTGCCAGCAGCTGGGGAGGAGGGGACACTGAAGCTTTCTTT. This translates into CASSWGGGDTEAFF.